Listed here are 16 T cell receptor beta chains from one sample, sequenced in a study of blood T cell repertoires in COVID-19. Repertoires were generated with immunoSEQ multiplex PCR, while TCRdb's copy carries only in-frame clones and drops some. Of some 60,000 clones in the sample, roughly 89% were seen once. The sample taken for sequencing was peripheral blood. The receptors were gathered from a human donor in a cohort sampled during active COVID-19.

V is TRBV20-1 and J is TRBJ2-3; D is uncertain. This CDR3 is 11 amino acids long. CDR1 is DFQATT, CDR2 SNEGSKA, per germline (reference sequence). V was pared by 4 bases and J by 2 bases, with 4 bases between. CDR3 sequence: CSATFTDTQYF. CDR3 nucleotide sequence: TGCAGTGCTACATTCACAGATACGCAGTATTTT.

The chain couples TRBV7-2 to TRBJ2-1, with 12 positions matching TRBD2. Germline CDR1 reads SGHTA; CDR2 reads FQGNSA. The junction had 6 bases not matched to a gene; V was cut back by 5 bases and J by 4 bases. This CDR3 has 16 amino acids. CDR3 in DNA: TGTGCCAGCAGCACGACTAGCGGGGGAGATTACAATGAGCAGTTCTTC. Translating it yields CASSTTSGGDYNEQFF.

The CDR3, as DNA: TGTGCCAGCCGGACAGATTATAACTATGGCTACACCTTC. Its translation: CASRTDYNYGYTF. The J gene is TRBJ1-2, the V gene TRBV6-5, with TRBD1 as a possible D gene (6 bases). Looked up from germline, CDR1 is MNHEY and CDR2 is SVGAGI. Trimming cost V 8 bases and J 1 base, with 11 bases left between them. The CDR3 is 13 amino acids.

DNA for the CDR3: TGTGCCTGGAGTGTACAGGGGAATCAGCCCCAGCATTTT. Protein sequence: CAWSVQGNQPQHF. The chain recombines TRBV30 with TRBJ1-5; 7 nucleotides align to TRBD1. The CDR3 has 13 residues. Germline V gene sequence: CDR1 GTSNPN, CDR2 SVGIG (reference sequence). Unmatched junction bases numbered 0, after V lost 0 bases and J lost 4 bases.

V gene TRBV3-1 (or the pseudogene TRBV3-2) combines with J gene TRBJ1-1; TRBD1 matches at 7 bases. The V and J ends lost 3 bases and 5 bases, in that order; junction bases with no gene match: 6. CDR3 length: 14 amino acids. The V gene's germline CDR1 is LGHDT and CDR2 YNNKEL (reference sequence). The CDR3 nucleotides are TGTGCCAGCAGCCACAACAGGGGCGAGACTGAAGCTTTCTTT. It encodes CASSHNRGETEAFF.

This clone was seen a single time. This rearrangement joins TRBV25-1 to TRBJ2-3; 8 bases line up with TRBD2. The CDR3 runs 15 residues. V lost 3 bases to trimming and J lost 3 bases; unmatched junction nucleotides: 5. Per germline, CDR1 MGHDK and CDR2 SYGVNS. The CDR3 sequence is CASSEAGGGTDTQYF. The CDR3 bases are TGTGCCAGCAGTGAGGCGGGGGGCGGAACAGATACGCAGTATTTT.

This chain links TRBV7-2 with TRBJ1-5; 9 bases match TRBD1. The J segment lost 0 bases and the V segment lost 4 bases, leaving 7 bases of the junction unmatched. The CDR3 covers 17 residues. Per germline, CDR1 SGHTA and CDR2 FQGNSA. Here the CDR3 DNA reads TGTGCCAGCAGCTCTCGACAGGGGGGGTATAGCAATCAGCCCCAGCATTTT. Translation: CASSSRQGGYSNQPQHF.

The chain joins TRBV5-1 to TRBJ1-5, with D unclear. Germline-derived CDR1 and CDR2 are SGHRS and YFSETQ. CDR3 length: 15 amino acids. V was trimmed by 0 bases and J by 0 bases, leaving 7 bases between them. CDR3 protein: CASSLGHGSNQPQHF. The CDR3 nucleotides read TGCGCCAGCAGCTTGGGACACGGTAGCAATCAGCCCCAGCATTTT.

The V call is TRBV7-3, the J call TRBJ2-1; D gene unclear. The CDR3 covers 13 residues. Trimming stripped 0 bases from V and 8 bases from J, with 8 bases between. Looked up from germline, CDR1 is SGHTA and CDR2 is FQGTGA. The CDR3 here is CASSLTSPDEQFF. As DNA, the CDR3 is TGTGCCAGCAGCTTAACGTCCCCCGATGAGCAGTTCTTC.

This clone has a handful of counts. This chain connects TRBV2 to TRBJ2-2, with a weak D call TRBD2 (6 bases). The CDR3 spans 15 residues. Between the trimmed V and J ends, which lost 5 bases and 7 bases, there was a span of 17 bases. Germline values: CDR1 SNHLY, CDR2 FYNNEI. CDR3: CASSLSGLGIGELFF. DNA of the CDR3: TGTGCCAGCAGTCTCAGCGGGCTGGGGATCGGGGAGCTGTTTTTT.

The V call is TRBV5-1, the J call TRBJ1-6; D is unresolved. Trimming pared 2 bases from V and 8 bases from J, leaving 14 bases between. CDR3 length equals 15 residues. The germline V gene has CDR1 SGHRS and CDR2 YFSETQ. The CDR3 DNA reads TGCGCCAGCAGCTTAGTGGGCTCGGTGGATTCACCCCTCCACTTT. Protein product: CASSLVGSVDSPLHF.

The chain links TRBV10-3 to TRBJ2-7, with 11 bases fitting TRBD2. The CDR3 is 15 residues long. Germline trimming cut 4 bases from V and 2 bases from J; bases unmatched to any gene: 4. Germline V gives CDR1 ENHRY, CDR2 SYGVKD. CDR3 DNA: TGTGCCATCAGTGCTGGGACTAGCGGAACCTACGAGCAGTACTTC. Amino acid sequence: CAISAGTSGTYEQYF.

V gene TRBV6-2 or TRBV6-3 combines with J gene TRBJ1-2; 7 bases line up with TRBD1. CDR3 size: 15 residues. Trimming at V came to 5 bases and at J to 4 bases, leaving 10 bases not matched to a gene. Germline V gene lookup returns CDR1 MNHEY and CDR2 SVGEGT. Written as DNA, the CDR3 is TGTGCCAGCAGTGCTTGGGACAGCCTATTCTATGGCTACACCTTC. It codes for CASSAWDSLFYGYTF.

The chain employs TRBV19 and TRBJ2-1; 9 bases are a match to TRBD2. Unmatched junction bases numbered 11, after V lost 4 bases and J lost 7 bases. CDR3 length: 16 amino acids. Germline assignment: CDR1 LNHDA and CDR2 SQIVND (reference sequence). This CDR3 reads CASSNLAGRPPNEQFF. CDR3 DNA sequence: TGTGCCAGTAGTAACCTAGCGGGAAGACCTCCAAATGAGCAGTTCTTC.

This clone was seen more than once but under ten times. This chain uses TRBV9 with TRBJ1-2; a possible D gene is TRBD1 (5 bases). The CDR3 has 15 amino acids. Trimming shortened V by 1 base and J by 0 bases, and 10 bases separated the two germline ends. In germline, CDR1 is SGDLS, CDR2 YYNGEE. In DNA form, the CDR3 reads TGTGCCAGCAGCGTAAGTACAGGACCTAACTATGGCTACACCTTC. The encoded protein is CASSVSTGPNYGYTF.

The chain couples TRBV3-1 (or the pseudogene TRBV3-2) to TRBJ2-3; 7 bases line up with TRBD1. This CDR3 is built from 15 residues. The junction had 9 bases not matched to a gene; V was cut back by 3 bases and J by 6 bases. Germline V gene data show CDR1 as LGHDT and CDR2 as YNNKEL (reference sequence). This chain's CDR3 is CASSQSQGPLDTQYF. The CDR3 DNA is TGTGCCAGCAGCCAGTCACAGGGGCCCTTGGATACGCAGTATTTT.